Listed here are 27 T cell receptor beta chains from one sample, sequenced in a study of Graves' ophthalmopathy and Graves' hyperthyroidism. Transcripts of RNA were the source for amplifying TCR beta CDR3 regions. The authors performed first-round RT-PCR with HTBI primers and then a second-round multiplex PCR. TCRdb fed the multiplex PCR reads into MiXCR, producing one record per CDR3 protein. The repertoire holds under 400,000 distinct CDR3 sequences, with roughly 16% as singletons. The sequenced sample was peripheral blood. The receptors shown here come from an adult man with Graves' ophthalmopathy.

J is TRBJ1-5 and V is TRBV27; D is ambiguous. From germline, CDR1 is MNHEY and CDR2 SMNVEV (reference sequence). The CDR3 is made up of 14 amino acids. Trimming took off 2 bases at V and 2 bases at J, with 7 bases between the two ends. CDR3 sequence (DNA): TGTGCCAGCAGTTTAGCCCAGGGCAATCAGCCCCAGCATTTT. This encodes CASSLAQGNQPQHF.

This clonotype was picked up many times. The CDR3 reads CASSHGQGNTEAFF. The CDR3 region has the DNA TGTGCCAGCAGTCACGGGCAGGGGAACACTGAAGCTTTCTTT. The V call is TRBV6-5, the J call TRBJ1-1, with D perhaps TRBD1 (5 bases). Trimming shortened V by 5 bases and J by 1 base, and 11 bases separated the two germline ends. Germline V gives CDR1 MNHEY, CDR2 SVGAGI. The CDR3 totals 14 residues.

In this sample, this clonotype turned up many times. The V gene is TRBV27, the J gene TRBJ1-5, with D perhaps TRBD1 (6 bases). This CDR3 spans 17 amino acids. V lost 4 bases and J lost 0, with 16 bases in between. Per the germline V gene, CDR1 is MNHEY and CDR2 is SMNVEV (reference sequence). This CDR3 reads CASSSDSFGYSNQPQHF. CDR3 nucleotide sequence: TGTGCCAGCAGTTCGGACAGTTTTGGGTATAGCAATCAGCCCCAGCATTTT.

In this sample, this clonotype turned up many times. J is TRBJ2-7 and V is TRBV11-2; 11 nucleotides line up with TRBD2. V was pared by 6 bases and J by 6 bases, with 7 bases of the junction left unmatched. CDR1 SGHAT and CDR2 FQNNGV come from the germline V gene. The CDR3 covers 14 residues. The CDR3 protein is CASSIRLAGSEQYF. The CDR3 nucleotides read TGTGCCAGCAGTATTAGACTAGCGGGATCCGAGCAGTACTTC. Complete variable domain (other parts from reference TRBV11-2 and TRBJ2-7): EAGVAQSPRYKIIEKRQSVAFWCNPISGHATLYWYQQILGQGPKLLIQFQNNGVVDDSQLPKDRFSAERLKGVDSTLKIQPAKLEDSAVYLCASSIRLAGSEQYFGPGTRLTVT.

This clonotype was found many times. The chain joins TRBV4-1 to TRBJ2-7, with D unresolved. The V gene lost 3 bases and the J gene lost 4 bases, with 13 bases spanning the gap. Germline-derived CDR1 and CDR2 are MGHRA and YSYEKL. This CDR3 comprises 14 residues. The chain's CDR3 is CASSQPILGYEQYF. The CDR3 DNA follows: TGCGCCAGCAGCCAGCCGATACTGGGGTACGAGCAGTACTTC.

This rearrangement joins TRBV20-1 to TRBJ2-1; 11 bases align to TRBD2. CDR1 and CDR2 from the germline V gene are DFQATT and SNEGSKA (reference sequence). With 2 bases clipped from V and 6 bases from J, the junction kept 9 bases outside the gene matches. The CDR3 contains 16 residues. This CDR3 reads CSARSVAGGPINEQFF. Here the CDR3 DNA reads TGCAGTGCTAGATCGGTAGCGGGAGGGCCAATCAATGAGCAGTTCTTC.

This clonotype was observed many times. The V call is TRBV9, the J call TRBJ2-2; D call uncertain. V lost 4 bases and J lost 4, with 8 bases in between. The CDR3 has 13 amino acids. Germline V lookup: CDR1 SGDLS, CDR2 YYNGEE. This CDR3 is CASSSLRTGELFF. Here the CDR3 DNA reads TGTGCCAGCAGCTCCCTACGCACCGGGGAGCTGTTTTTT.

The table lists this clonotype with many counts. The gene calls are TRBV4-1 and TRBJ2-2, with no clear D. V shed 0 bases and J shed 6 bases, with 8 bases lying between them. Germline values: CDR1 MGHRA, CDR2 YSYEKL. This CDR3 spans 14 amino acids. The CDR3 coding sequence is TGCGCCAGCAGCCAAGATAGGCAGGCCGGGGAGCTGTTTTTT. This codes for CASSQDRQAGELFF.

This clonotype was seen more than once but under ten times. The chain is built from TRBV6-1 and TRBJ1-1, with TRBD1 matching 7 bases. J lost 11 bases, V lost 6 bases, and 12 bases had no gene match. The CDR3 is 13 residues long. Germline V lookup: CDR1 MNHNS, CDR2 SASEGT. CDR3 in amino acids: CASRRGQQIYAFF. CDR3 sequence (DNA): TGTGCCAGCAGGCGGGGACAGCAGATCTACGCTTTCTTT.

Ten or more counts support this clonotype. DNA of the CDR3: TGTGCCAGCAGCTTAGGAATTACAAGCGAGCAGTACTTC. Its protein product is CASSLGITSEQYF. V gene TRBV11-2 combines with J gene TRBJ2-7; no clear D. V was pared by 1 base and J by 6 bases, with 10 bases between. The CDR3 spans 13 residues. Germline loops: CDR1 SGHAT, CDR2 FQNNGV.

The rearrangement joins TRBV6-2 or TRBV6-3 to TRBJ1-2; 7 nucleotides align to TRBD1. Germline V gene lookup returns CDR1 MNHEY and CDR2 SVGEGT. The CDR3 consists of 11 residues. The junction had 4 bases not matched to a gene; V was cut back by 6 bases and J by 9 bases. The CDR3 loop reads CASRPQGRYTF. In DNA form, the CDR3 reads TGTGCCAGCAGACCACAGGGGCGCTACACCTTC.

The V call is TRBV28, the J call TRBJ2-7; a possible D gene is TRBD1 (5 bases). CDR3 size: 14 residues. The germline V gene has CDR1 MDHEN and CDR2 SYDVKM. Trimming stripped 3 bases from V and 3 bases from J, with 12 bases between. The CDR3 spells CASSLTDSSYEQYF. The CDR3 nucleotides read TGTGCCAGCAGTTTGACAGATTCGAGCTACGAGCAGTACTTC.

This clonotype was counted at least ten times. The chain carries TRBV6-1 and TRBJ1-5, with D possibly TRBD1 on 5 matching bases. The CDR3 has 15 residues. The germline V gene encodes CDR1 MNHNS and CDR2 SASEGT. Trimming took off 6 bases at V and 0 bases at J, with 12 bases between the two ends. The CDR3 here is CASRLGANSNQPQHF. The CDR3, as DNA: TGTGCCAGCAGGCTCGGGGCGAATAGCAATCAGCCCCAGCATTTT.

CDR3 amino acids: CASSYDGSGSLDGETQYF. In DNA, the CDR3 is TGTGCCAGCAGTTACGATGGTAGCGGGAGTTTGGATGGAGAGACCCAGTACTTC. The V and J genes are TRBV6-5 and TRBJ2-5; 9 bases agree with TRBD2. This CDR3 comprises 18 residues. The germline gives CDR1 MNHEY, CDR2 SVGAGI. V shed 2 bases and J 4 bases; nucleotides not matched to a gene: 14.

The rearrangement joins TRBV7-2 to TRBJ2-5, with D maybe TRBD2 (6 bases). Germline values: CDR1 SGHTA, CDR2 FQGNSA. The V gene lost 5 bases and the J gene lost 5 bases, with 12 bases spanning the gap. The CDR3 sequence is 13 residues long. The CDR3 region is CASSLGLSETQYF. DNA for the CDR3: TGTGCCAGCAGCCTGGGACTCTCTGAGACCCAGTACTTC.

In this sample, this clonotype turned up many times. The rearrangement links TRBV7-3 to TRBJ1-6; possible D gene TRBD1, 6 bases. This CDR3 spans 15 amino acids. The V end lost 5 bases, the J end lost 3 bases, and 11 bases lay between the germline ends. Germline V lookup: CDR1 SGHTA, CDR2 FQGTGA. In DNA, the CDR3 is TGTGCCAGCAGCACCCCGGGACACTATAATTCACCCCTCCACTTT. Translated, it gives CASSTPGHYNSPLHF.

The V gene is TRBV4-2, the J gene TRBJ2-4, with 7 nucleotides matching TRBD1. The CDR3 has 14 amino acids. From germline, CDR1 is LGHNA and CDR2 YNFKEQ. Trimming cost V 4 bases and J 5 bases; bases outside gene matches: 5. The CDR3 reads CASSRQGTENIQYF. CDR3 DNA sequence: TGTGCCAGCAGCCGACAGGGTACCGAAAACATTCAGTACTTC.

This clonotype was counted ten times or more. The chain is built from TRBV11-2 and TRBJ1-1; the D is unclear. Trimming pared 2 bases from V and 0 bases from J, leaving 4 bases between. This CDR3 has 13 residues. CDR1 and CDR2 from the germline V gene are SGHAT and FQNNGV. CDR3: CASSLSMNTEAFF. CDR3 coding DNA: TGTGCCAGCAGCTTATCCATGAACACTGAAGCTTTCTTT.

Many counts were recorded for this clonotype. The CDR3 nucleotides are TGTGCCATCAGGAACAGGGGTTGGGAGCAGTACTTC. It codes for CAIRNRGWEQYF. The rearrangement joins TRBV10-3 to TRBJ2-7, with 7 bases fitting TRBD1. This CDR3 contains 12 residues. The trim removed 6 bases at V and 7 bases at J, leaving 6 bases unmatched. Germline V gives CDR1 ENHRY, CDR2 SYGVKD.

This clonotype was found many times. The chain uses TRBV29-1 and TRBJ2-7, with unresolved D. Trimming stripped 1 base from V and 5 bases from J, with 15 bases between. Germline V lookup: CDR1 SQVTM, CDR2 ANQGSEA. The CDR3 consists of 14 residues. CDR3 sequence (DNA): TGCAGCGTTGAAGGCGGCGTTGGAGTCGACGAGCAGTACTTC. Its translation is CSVEGGVGVDEQYF.

This clonotype was recorded at least ten times. V and J are TRBV12-3 or TRBV12-4 and TRBJ1-2, with D uncertain. The CDR3 totals 15 residues. Trimming removed 3 bases from V and 8 bases from J, with 19 bases in between. The CDR3 region is CASSLANKWSSGYTF. The CDR3 DNA reads TGTGCCAGCAGTTTGGCGAACAAATGGTCATCCGGCTACACCTTC.

This clonotype was found many times. V is TRBV7-6 and J is TRBJ2-2; D is possibly TRBD1 (5 bases). CDR1 is SGHVS and CDR2 is FNYEAQ in the germline V gene. The CDR3 spans 15 residues. V shed 2 bases and J shed 0 bases, with 7 bases lying between them. CDR3 region: CASSLIRANTGELFF. The CDR3 nucleotides are TGTGCCAGCAGCTTAATCAGGGCGAACACCGGGGAGCTGTTTTTT.

V and J are TRBV12-3 or TRBV12-4 and TRBJ1-2; 7 bases are shared with TRBD1. Unmatched junction bases numbered 5, after V lost 6 bases and J lost 4 bases. This CDR3 has 13 residues. CDR3 sequence reads: CASSPDRLYGYTF. In DNA, the CDR3 is TGTGCCAGCAGCCCGGACAGGCTCTATGGCTACACCTTC.

This chain links TRBV12-3 or TRBV12-4 with TRBJ2-7, with 8 bases aligning to TRBD1. V gave up 6 bases and J gave up 3 bases; unmatched junction bases: 7. This CDR3 has 14 amino acids. DNA for the CDR3: TGTGCCAGCAGACCGGACAGGGCCTTCTACGAGCAGTACTTC. Protein sequence: CASRPDRAFYEQYF.

This clonotype was seen repeatedly, ten times or more. The V and J genes are TRBV19 and TRBJ1-1; 7 bases are shared with TRBD1. The germline CDR1 and CDR2 sequences are LNHDA and SQIVND (reference sequence). The CDR3 contains 15 residues. Trimming removed 6 bases from V and 5 bases from J; junction bases left unmatched: 12. The CDR3 DNA sequence: TGTGCCAGTAGCCCGTCAGGGGGGGCGCGGACTGAAGCTTTCTTT. It yields the protein CASSPSGGARTEAFF. The complete variable domain, with remaining parts taken from reference TRBV19 and TRBJ1-1, reads DGGITQSPKYLFRKEGQNVTLSCEQNLNHDAMYWYRQDPGQGLRLIYYSQIVNDFQKGDIAEGYSVSREKKESFPLTVTSAQKNPTAFYLCASSPSGGARTEAFFGQGTRLTVV.

In this sample, this clonotype turned up many times. The rearrangement links TRBV2 to TRBJ2-2, with D maybe TRBD2 (5 bases). Germline loops: CDR1 SNHLY, CDR2 FYNNEI. Trimming left V 8 bases short and J 4 bases short, with 17 bases between. The CDR3 extends over 15 amino acids. CDR3 nucleotides: TGTGCCAGCCGAGGAGCGGAGGTCAGCACCGGGGAGCTGTTTTTT. This sequence encodes CASRGAEVSTGELFF.

At least ten counts were recorded for this clonotype. CDR3 amino acids: CAISESEVMNTEAFF. In nucleotides, the CDR3 is TGTGCCATCAGTGAGTCCGAAGTTATGAACACTGAAGCTTTCTTT. J is TRBJ1-1 and V is TRBV10-3, with D unclear. Trimming removed 0 bases from V and 0 bases from J, with 8 bases in between. Germline CDR1 ENHRY, CDR2 SYGVKD. There are 15 residues in the CDR3.